This TCR beta chain came from a study of blood T cell repertoires in COVID-19. About the research overall: The study drew acute and convalescent COVID-19 samples from the United States, Italy and Spain. T cells, B-cell-depleted T cells, or PBMCs supplied cDNA or gDNA.

V was pared by 0 bases and J by 5 bases, with 6 bases of the junction left unmatched. Germline V CDR1 and CDR2: SGHRS, YFSETQ. The CDR3 is 15 residues long. The method was immunoSEQ multiplex PCR; TCRdb's version includes in-frame clones alone and lacks a portion of them. Among approximately 240,000 clones listed, about 90% were seen once. The TCR comes from a man aged 25-45 years with COVID-19, enrolled during active disease. The chain joins TRBV5-1 to TRBJ2-5; 8 bases map to TRBD1. Material for sequencing was peripheral blood. The CDR3 nucleotides read TGCGCCAGCAGCTTGGAAACGCGGGACAGGGAGACCCAGTACTTC. The encoded protein is CASSLETRDRETQYF.